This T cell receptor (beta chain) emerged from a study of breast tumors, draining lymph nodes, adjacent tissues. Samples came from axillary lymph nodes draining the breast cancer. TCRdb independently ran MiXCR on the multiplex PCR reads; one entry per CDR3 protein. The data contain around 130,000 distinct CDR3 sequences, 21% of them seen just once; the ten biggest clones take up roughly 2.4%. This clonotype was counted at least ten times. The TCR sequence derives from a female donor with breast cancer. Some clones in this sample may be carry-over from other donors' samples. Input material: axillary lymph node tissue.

CDR3 sequence: CASYDRATNEKLFF. The CDR3 DNA is TGTGCCAGCTATGACAGGGCAACTAATGAAAAACTGTTTTTT. The chain links TRBV6-6 to TRBJ1-4, with 7 positions matching TRBD1. V lost 8 bases, J lost 0 bases, and 3 bases stayed unmatched. This CDR3 contains 14 residues. CDR1 is MNHNY, CDR2 SVGAGI, per germline (reference sequence).